These 6 T cell receptor beta chains originate from one sample sequenced in a study of vaccination effects on CD4 cells after COVID-19. An approximately 10-day culture period preceded the isolation of CD4+ T cells. Which antigens these TCRs recognize remains unknown. Profiled with immunoSEQ multiplex PCR; TCRdb holds only in-frame clones, not every one. The sample comprises more than 30,000 clones, 60% to 75% of which are singletons, and over 2.5% rests with the top ten. The input for sequencing was CD4+ T cells from PBMCs cultured without peptide, taken before COVID-19 vaccination. These receptors came from a human donor who received a COVID-19 vaccine.

This chain uses TRBV15 with TRBJ2-4; TRBD1 matches at 8 bases. The CDR3 sequence is 15 residues long. V lost 6 bases and J lost 3; bases outside the gene matches: 7. CDR1 and CDR2 (germline): LNHNV, YYDKDF (reference sequence). CDR3 in amino acids: CATRAGQAGKNIQYF. CDR3 coding DNA: TGTGCCACCAGGGCGGGACAGGCTGGCAAAAACATTCAGTACTTC.

This rearrangement joins TRBV28 to TRBJ1-5; 7 bases agree with TRBD1. Trimming at V came to 5 bases and at J to 11 bases, leaving 12 bases not matched to a gene. Germline CDR1 is MDHEN and CDR2 is SYDVKM. The CDR3 consists of 14 residues. The CDR3 coding sequence is TGTGCCAGCAGTCTAACAGGGGTCAGAGGGACCCAGCATTTT. Protein sequence: CASSLTGVRGTQHF.

The table lists this clone with a few counts. The chain recombines TRBV5-1 with TRBJ2-7; maybe TRBD1 (5 bases). The V gene's germline CDR1 is SGHRS and CDR2 YFSETQ. Deletions cut 0 bases from V and 3 bases from J, with 13 bases between. The CDR3 consists of 15 residues. The CDR3 nucleotides are TGCGCCAGCAGCTTGGTCCAGGGCCTAAACTACGAGCAGTACTTC. Translation gives CASSLVQGLNYEQYF.

The J gene is TRBJ2-7, the V gene TRBV29-1; 9 nucleotides match TRBD1. The V and J ends lost 6 bases and 4 bases, in that order; junction bases with no gene match: 10. CDR1 SQVTM and CDR2 ANQGSEA come from the germline V gene. The CDR3 extends over 14 amino acids. Here the CDR3 reads CSVEGGQGVYEQYF. In nucleotides, the CDR3 is TGCAGCGTGGAGGGGGGACAGGGAGTTTACGAGCAGTACTTC.

The chain carries TRBV2 and TRBJ2-5, with 16 positions matching TRBD2. CDR1 and CDR2 (germline): SNHLY, FYNNEI. This CDR3 comprises 16 residues. Trimming cost V 8 bases and J 5 bases; bases outside gene matches: 8. The CDR3 loop reads CASVPGLAGGTETQYF. In nucleotides, the CDR3 is TGTGCCAGCGTCCCGGGACTAGCGGGGGGGACCGAGACCCAGTACTTC.

J is TRBJ2-3 and V is TRBV7-9, with no clear D. The CDR3 contains 14 residues. The germline V gene encodes CDR1 SEHNR and CDR2 FQNEAQ (reference sequence). V was clipped by 0 bases and J by 0 bases, with 4 bases between them. This chain's CDR3 is CASSLAISTDTQYF. CDR3 coding DNA: TGTGCCAGCAGCTTAGCTATTAGCACAGATACGCAGTATTTT.